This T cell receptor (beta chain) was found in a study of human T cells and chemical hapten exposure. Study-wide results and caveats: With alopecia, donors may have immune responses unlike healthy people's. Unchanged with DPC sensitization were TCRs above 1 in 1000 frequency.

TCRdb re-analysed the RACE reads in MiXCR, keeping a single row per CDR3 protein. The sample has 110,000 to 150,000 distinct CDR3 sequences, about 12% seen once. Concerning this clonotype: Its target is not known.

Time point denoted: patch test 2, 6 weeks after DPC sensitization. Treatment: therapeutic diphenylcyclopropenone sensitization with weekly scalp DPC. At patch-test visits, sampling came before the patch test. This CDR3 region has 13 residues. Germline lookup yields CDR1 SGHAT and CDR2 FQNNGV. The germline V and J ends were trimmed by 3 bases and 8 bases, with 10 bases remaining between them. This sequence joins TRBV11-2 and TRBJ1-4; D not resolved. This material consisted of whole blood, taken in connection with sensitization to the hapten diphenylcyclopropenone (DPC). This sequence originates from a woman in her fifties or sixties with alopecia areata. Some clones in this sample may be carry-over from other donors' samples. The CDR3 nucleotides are TGTGCCAGCAGCTTGGGAATTAGGGAAAAACTGTTTTTT. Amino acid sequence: CASSLGIREKLFF. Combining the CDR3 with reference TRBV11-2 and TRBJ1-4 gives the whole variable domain EAGVAQSPRYKIIEKRQSVAFWCNPISGHATLYWYQQILGQGPKLLIQFQNNGVVDDSQLPKDRFSAERLKGVDSTLKIQPAKLEDSAVYLCASSLGIREKLFFGSGTQLSVL.